This TCR beta chain was recovered during a study of neoadjuvant anti-PD-1 for oral cavity cancer (dated by TCRdb to the early 2020s). Notes on the research overall: Before undergoing curative-intent surgical resection, most patients got three to four biweekly nivolumab doses at 3 mg/kg. Patients who did not progress were given a fourth nivolumab dose at about day 43 and had definitive surgical resection on days 50-56. Under RECIST 1.1, a patient counted as a responder if showing complete response, partial response or stable disease, and as a non-responder if showing progression. There were some 13 patients in the parent correlative cohort, and the response rate was 33%. Points the paper makes about the study in general: Within PBMCs, T cell clonality (Gini index) was significantly higher in non-responders than responders after neoadjuvant nivolumab. The TCR analyses had only a few patients in each response group, and the authors called for validation in larger cohorts. Higher pretreatment blood TCRbeta clonality and lower post-treatment tumor TCRbeta clonality were correlated with higher pretreatment blood Treg/Th17 ratios.

V trim: 2 bases; J trim: 7 bases; unmatched bases: 5. Sequences ENHRY (CDR1) and SYGVKD (CDR2) are obtained from the germline V gene. CDR3 length: 15 amino acids, cysteine to phenylalanine. Only the CDR3 DNA stays, 45 bases, in frame from base 1. This specimen's time point label, per the study, means: before neoadjuvant nivolumab. None of the patients had received prior systemic or radiation treatment, and all were newly diagnosed with stage II-IVA oral cavity squamous cell carcinoma. Everyone in the cohort had locally advanced, HPV-negative oral cavity squamous cell carcinoma. No culture maintenance or expansion was done, as the peripheral blood mononuclear cells went straight to analysis. Samples were obtained from a longitudinal correlative study of a single-arm phase II trial of neoadjuvant nivolumab in oral cavity squamous cell carcinoma. Subject-matched pre- and post-treatment PBMCs and tumors from three responders and three non-responders were subjected to genomic DNA-based TCRbeta sequencing. Peripheral blood mononuclear cells were drawn once before nivolumab treatment and a second time after treatment, when surgery took place. The Maxwell RSC DNA from Cells kit was used to extract genomic DNA from PBMCs.

PBMC libraries used mostly about 480 ng of input genomic DNA for deep sequencing, with six replicates per sample. TCRbeta libraries were prepared with the immunoSEQ hsTCRbeta kit according to the manufacturer's instructions. Sequencing of the completed libraries took place using an Illumina NovaSeq 6000 S4 flow cell after they had been pooled to approximately 3.3 nM. Concerning the study's data processing: The immunoSEQ Analyzer handled quality control and preprocessing of the raw data. The analysis was restricted to productive rearrangements, with each unique CDR3 amino acid sequence defining a clonotype. Repertoire clonality was estimated as the Gini-Simpson index, which was computed with the R package tcR. Student's t test was used to compare Gini indices, and Pearson correlation was used to assess associations with tumor size change. The table comes from immuneACCESS by way of TCRdb, which keeps in-frame sequences with V and J called. Part of the clones is missing from these tables; in studies checked, under half for an unresolved V gene and the rest for unknown reasons. Clonal size and the V and J genes are those of that table, whereas D and trimming came from the DNA. This sample holds about 6,700 clones; less than 80% were observed only once. The ten top clones hold about 3% of the sample.

In this sample, this clone turned up once. Its antigen remains unidentified. Per-nucleotide qualities are absent, and no much larger clonotype sits a single base away. The receptor's source is a person between 40 and 79 years old with oral cavity squamous cell carcinoma. The specimen was PBMCs, collected before nivolumab (anti-PD-1) treatment. The chain is made from TRBV10-3 and TRBJ2-2, with TRBD1 identical over 9 junction bases. The CDR3 sequence is CAISENKGQGGELFF. The sequenced DNA is TGTGCCATCAGTGAGAACAAGGGACAGGGCGGGGAGCTGTTTTTT.